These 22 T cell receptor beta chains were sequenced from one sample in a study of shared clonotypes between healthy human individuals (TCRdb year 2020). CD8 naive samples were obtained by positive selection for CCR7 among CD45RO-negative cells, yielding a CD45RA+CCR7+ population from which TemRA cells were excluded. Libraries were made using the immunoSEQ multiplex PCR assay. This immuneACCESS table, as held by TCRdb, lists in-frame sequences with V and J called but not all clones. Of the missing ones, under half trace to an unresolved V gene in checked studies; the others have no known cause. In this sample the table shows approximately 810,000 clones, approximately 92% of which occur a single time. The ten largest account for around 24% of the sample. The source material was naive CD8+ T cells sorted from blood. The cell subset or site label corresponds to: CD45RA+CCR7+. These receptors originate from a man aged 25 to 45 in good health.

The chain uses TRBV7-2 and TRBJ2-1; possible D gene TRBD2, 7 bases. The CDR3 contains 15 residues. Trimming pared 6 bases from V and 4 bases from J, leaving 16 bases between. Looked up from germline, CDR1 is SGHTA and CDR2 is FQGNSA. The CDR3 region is CASRVAGAGYNEQFF. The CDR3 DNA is TGTGCCAGCAGGGTTGCGGGGGCGGGATACAATGAGCAGTTCTTC.

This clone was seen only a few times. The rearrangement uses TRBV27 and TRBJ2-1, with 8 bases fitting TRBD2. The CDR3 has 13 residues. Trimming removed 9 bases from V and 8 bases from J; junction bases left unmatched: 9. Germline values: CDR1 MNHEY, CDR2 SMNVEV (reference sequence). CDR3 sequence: CASAGGRLDEQFF. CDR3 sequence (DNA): TGTGCCAGTGCTGGCGGGAGGCTAGATGAGCAGTTCTTC.

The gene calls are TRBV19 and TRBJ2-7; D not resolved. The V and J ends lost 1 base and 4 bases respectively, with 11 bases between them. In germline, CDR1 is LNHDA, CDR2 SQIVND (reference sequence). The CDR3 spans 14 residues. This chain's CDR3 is CASSIATDGYEQYF. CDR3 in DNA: TGTGCCAGTAGTATAGCCACGGACGGGTACGAGCAGTACTTC.

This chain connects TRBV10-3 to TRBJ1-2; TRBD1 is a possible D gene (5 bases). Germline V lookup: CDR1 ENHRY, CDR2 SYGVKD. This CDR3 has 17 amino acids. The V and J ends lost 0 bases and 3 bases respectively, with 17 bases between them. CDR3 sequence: CAISESFLGTKDYGYTF. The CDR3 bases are TGTGCCATCAGTGAGTCCTTTCTCGGGACCAAGGACTATGGCTACACCTTC.

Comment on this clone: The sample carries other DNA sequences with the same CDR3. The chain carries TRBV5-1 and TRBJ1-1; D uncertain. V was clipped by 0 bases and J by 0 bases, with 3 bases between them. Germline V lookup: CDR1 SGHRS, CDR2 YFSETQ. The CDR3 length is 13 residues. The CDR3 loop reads CASSLAVNTEAFF. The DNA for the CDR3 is TGCGCCAGCAGCTTGGCGGTGAACACTGAAGCTTTCTTT.

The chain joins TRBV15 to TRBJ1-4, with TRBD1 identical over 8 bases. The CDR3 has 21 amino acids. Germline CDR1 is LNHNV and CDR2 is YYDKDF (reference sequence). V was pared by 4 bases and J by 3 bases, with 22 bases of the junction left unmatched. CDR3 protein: CATSTSIVAGQGVMANEKLFF. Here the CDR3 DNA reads TGTGCCACCAGCACCTCTATAGTCGCCGGACAGGGTGTGATGGCTAATGAAAAACTGTTTTTT.

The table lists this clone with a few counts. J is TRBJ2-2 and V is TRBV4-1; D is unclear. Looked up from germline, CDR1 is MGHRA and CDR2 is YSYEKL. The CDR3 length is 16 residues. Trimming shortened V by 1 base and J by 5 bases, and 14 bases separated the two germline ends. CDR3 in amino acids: CASSQAGRAGTGELFF. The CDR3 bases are TGCGCCAGCAGCCAAGCGGGTAGGGCTGGGACCGGGGAGCTGTTTTTT.

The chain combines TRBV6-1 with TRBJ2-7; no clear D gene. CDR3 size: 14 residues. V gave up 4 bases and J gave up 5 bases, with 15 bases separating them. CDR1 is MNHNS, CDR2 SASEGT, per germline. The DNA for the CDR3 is TGTGCCAGCAGTGTGCTCAGCCGTGCCGACGAGCAGTACTTC. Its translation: CASSVLSRADEQYF.

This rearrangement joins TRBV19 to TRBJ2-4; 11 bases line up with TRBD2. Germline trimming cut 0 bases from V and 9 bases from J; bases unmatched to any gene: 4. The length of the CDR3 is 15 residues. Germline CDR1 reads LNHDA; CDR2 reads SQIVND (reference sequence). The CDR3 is CASSIDEGLAVIQYF. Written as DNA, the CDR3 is TGTGCCAGTAGTATAGATGAGGGACTAGCGGTCATTCAGTACTTC.

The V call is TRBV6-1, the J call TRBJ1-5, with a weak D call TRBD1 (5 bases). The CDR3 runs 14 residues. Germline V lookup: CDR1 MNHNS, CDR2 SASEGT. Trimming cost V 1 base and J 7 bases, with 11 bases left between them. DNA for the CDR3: TGTGCCAGCAGTGAAGATGGGGGTTACCAGCCCCAGCATTTT. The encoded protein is CASSEDGGYQPQHF.

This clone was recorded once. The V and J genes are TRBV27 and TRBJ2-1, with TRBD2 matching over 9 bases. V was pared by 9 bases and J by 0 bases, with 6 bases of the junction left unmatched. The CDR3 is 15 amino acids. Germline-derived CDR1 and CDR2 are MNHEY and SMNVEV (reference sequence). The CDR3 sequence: CASGGRVSSYNEQFF. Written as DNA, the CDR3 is TGTGCCAGTGGCGGGAGGGTCAGCTCCTACAATGAGCAGTTCTTC.

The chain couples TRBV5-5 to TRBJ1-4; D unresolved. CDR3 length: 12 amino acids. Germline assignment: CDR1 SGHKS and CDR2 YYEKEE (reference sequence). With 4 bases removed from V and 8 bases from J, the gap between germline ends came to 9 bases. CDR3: CASSEAGEKLFF. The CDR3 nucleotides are TGTGCCAGCAGCGAGGCGGGCGAAAAACTGTTTTTT.

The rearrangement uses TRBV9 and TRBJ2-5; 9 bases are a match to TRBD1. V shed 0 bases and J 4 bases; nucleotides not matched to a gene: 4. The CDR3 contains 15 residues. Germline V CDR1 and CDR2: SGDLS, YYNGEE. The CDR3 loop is CASSVGAGQGETQYF. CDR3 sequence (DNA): TGTGCCAGCAGCGTAGGAGCGGGACAGGGAGAGACCCAGTACTTC.

CDR3 sequence (DNA): TGTGCCAGCAGCTTGGGACAGGGGGTCCTGGGCGGGGAGCTGTTTTTT. It codes for CASSLGQGVLGGELFF. The chain uses TRBV7-9 and TRBJ2-2, with 11 bases lining up with TRBD1. J lost 7 bases, V lost 3 bases, and 7 bases had no gene match. The CDR3 is made up of 16 amino acids. Germline CDR1 reads SEHNR; CDR2 reads FQNEAQ (reference sequence).

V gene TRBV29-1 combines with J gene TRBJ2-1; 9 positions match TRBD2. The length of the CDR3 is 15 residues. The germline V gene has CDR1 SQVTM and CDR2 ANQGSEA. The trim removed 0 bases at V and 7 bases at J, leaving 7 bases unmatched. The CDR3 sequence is CSVEEWREGPNEQFF. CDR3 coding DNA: TGCAGCGTTGAAGAATGGCGGGAGGGCCCTAATGAGCAGTTCTTC.

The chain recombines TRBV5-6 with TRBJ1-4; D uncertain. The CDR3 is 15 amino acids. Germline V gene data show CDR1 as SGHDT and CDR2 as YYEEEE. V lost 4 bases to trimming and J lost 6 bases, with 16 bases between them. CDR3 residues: CASSGSNSVHEKLFF. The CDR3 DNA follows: TGTGCCAGCAGCGGCTCCAACAGCGTACATGAAAAACTGTTTTTT.

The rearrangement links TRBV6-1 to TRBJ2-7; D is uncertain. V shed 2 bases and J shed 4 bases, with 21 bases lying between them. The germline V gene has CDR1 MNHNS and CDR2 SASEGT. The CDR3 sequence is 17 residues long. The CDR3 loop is CASSEKWVAAQTYEQYF. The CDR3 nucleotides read TGTGCCAGCAGTGAAAAATGGGTCGCAGCCCAAACGTACGAGCAGTACTTC.

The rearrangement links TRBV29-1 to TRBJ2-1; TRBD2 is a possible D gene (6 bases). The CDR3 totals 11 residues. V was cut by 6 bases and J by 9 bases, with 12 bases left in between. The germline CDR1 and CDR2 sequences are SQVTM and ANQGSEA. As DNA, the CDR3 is TGCAGCGTCATGACGGGGGTTGAGCAGTTCTTC. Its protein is CSVMTGVEQFF.

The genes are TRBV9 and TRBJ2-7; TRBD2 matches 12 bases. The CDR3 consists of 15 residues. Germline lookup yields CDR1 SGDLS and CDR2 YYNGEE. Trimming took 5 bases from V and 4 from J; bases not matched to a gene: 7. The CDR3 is CASSTSSGRAYEQYF. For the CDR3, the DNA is TGTGCCAGCAGTACCTCTAGCGGGAGGGCTTACGAGCAGTACTTC.

The CDR3 DNA follows: TGTGCCAGCAGCCAAGGGTTCGCAGGGACGGTCTCCTACGAGCAGTACTTC. This codes for CASSQGFAGTVSYEQYF. The chain employs TRBV14 and TRBJ2-7; either TRBD1 or TRBD2 may fit D (5 bases each). This CDR3 has 17 amino acids. Trimming took off 1 base at V and 0 bases at J, with 16 bases between the two ends. Per germline, CDR1 SGHDN and CDR2 FVKESK. The variable domain in full, completed from reference TRBV14 and TRBJ2-7, reads EAGVTQFPSHSVIEKGQTVTLRCDPISGHDNLYWYRRVMGKEIKFLLHFVKESKQDESGMPNNRFLAERTGGTYSTLKVQPAELEDSGVYFCASSQGFAGTVSYEQYFGPGTRLTVT.

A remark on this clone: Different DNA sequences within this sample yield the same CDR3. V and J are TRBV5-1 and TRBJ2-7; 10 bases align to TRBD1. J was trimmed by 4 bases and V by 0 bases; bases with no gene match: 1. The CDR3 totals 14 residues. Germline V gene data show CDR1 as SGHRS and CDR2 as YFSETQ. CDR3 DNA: TGCGCCAGCAGCTTGGGGACAGGGGGGTACGAGCAGTACTTC. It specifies CASSLGTGGYEQYF.

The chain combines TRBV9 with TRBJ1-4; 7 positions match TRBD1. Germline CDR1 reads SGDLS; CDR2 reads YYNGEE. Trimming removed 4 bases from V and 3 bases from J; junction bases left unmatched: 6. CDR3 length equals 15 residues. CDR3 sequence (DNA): TGTGCCAGCAGCCCCGACAGGGCGGCTAATGAAAAACTGTTTTTT. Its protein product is CASSPDRAANEKLFF.